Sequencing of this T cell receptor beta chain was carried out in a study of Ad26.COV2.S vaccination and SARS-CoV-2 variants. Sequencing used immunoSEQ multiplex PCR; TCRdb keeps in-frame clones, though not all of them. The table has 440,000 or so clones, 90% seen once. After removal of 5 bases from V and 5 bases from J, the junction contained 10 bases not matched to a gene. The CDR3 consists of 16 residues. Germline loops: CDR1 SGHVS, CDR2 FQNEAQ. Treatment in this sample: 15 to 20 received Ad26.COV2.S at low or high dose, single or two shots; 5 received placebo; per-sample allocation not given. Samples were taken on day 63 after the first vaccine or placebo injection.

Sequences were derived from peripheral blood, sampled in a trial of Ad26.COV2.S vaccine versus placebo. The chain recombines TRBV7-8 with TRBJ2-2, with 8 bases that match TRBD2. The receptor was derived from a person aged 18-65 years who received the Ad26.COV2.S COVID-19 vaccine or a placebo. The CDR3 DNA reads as TGTGCCAGCAGCGTGCCTGGGACTAGGGGTACCGGGGAGCTGTTTTTT. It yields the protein CASSVPGTRGTGELFF.